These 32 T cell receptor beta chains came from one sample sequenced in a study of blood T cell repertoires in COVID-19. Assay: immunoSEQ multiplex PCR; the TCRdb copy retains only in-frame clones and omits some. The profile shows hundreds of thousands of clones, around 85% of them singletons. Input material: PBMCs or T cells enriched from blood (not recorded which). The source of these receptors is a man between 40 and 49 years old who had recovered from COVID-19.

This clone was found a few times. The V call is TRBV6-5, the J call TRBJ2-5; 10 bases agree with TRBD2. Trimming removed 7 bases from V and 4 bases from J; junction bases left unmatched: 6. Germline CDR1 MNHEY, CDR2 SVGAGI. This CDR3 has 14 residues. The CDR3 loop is CASTPGLATETQYF. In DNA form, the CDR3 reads TGTGCCAGCACCCCGGGACTAGCGACAGAGACCCAGTACTTC.

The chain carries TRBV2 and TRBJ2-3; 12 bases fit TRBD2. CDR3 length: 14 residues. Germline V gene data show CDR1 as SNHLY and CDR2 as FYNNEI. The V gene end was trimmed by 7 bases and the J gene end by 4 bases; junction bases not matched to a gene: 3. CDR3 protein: CASKGLAGSDTQYF. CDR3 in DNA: TGTGCCAGCAAAGGACTAGCGGGATCAGATACGCAGTATTTT. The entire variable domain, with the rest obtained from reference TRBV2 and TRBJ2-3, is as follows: EPEVTQTPSHQVTQMGQEVILRCVPISNHLYFYWYRQILGQKVEFLVSFYNNEISEKSEIFDDQFSVERPDGSNFTLKIRSTKLEDSAMYFCASKGLAGSDTQYFGPGTRLTVL.

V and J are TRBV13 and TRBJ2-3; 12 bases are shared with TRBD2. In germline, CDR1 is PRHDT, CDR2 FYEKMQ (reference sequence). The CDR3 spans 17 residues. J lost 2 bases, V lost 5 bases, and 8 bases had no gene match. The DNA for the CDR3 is TGTGCCAGCAGCCTACCGACTAGCGGGAGTACCACAGATACGCAGTATTTT. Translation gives CASSLPTSGSTTDTQYF.

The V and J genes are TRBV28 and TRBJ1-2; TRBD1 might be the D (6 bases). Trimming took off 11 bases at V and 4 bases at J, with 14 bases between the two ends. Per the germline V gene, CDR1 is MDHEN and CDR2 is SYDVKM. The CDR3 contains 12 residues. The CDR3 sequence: CAGSTGLYGYTF. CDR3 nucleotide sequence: TGTGCCGGGTCAACAGGGCTCTATGGCTACACCTTC.

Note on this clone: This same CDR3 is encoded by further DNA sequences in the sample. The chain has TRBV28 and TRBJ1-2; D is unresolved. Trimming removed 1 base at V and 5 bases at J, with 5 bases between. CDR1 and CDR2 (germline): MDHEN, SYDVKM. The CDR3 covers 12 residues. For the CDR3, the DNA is TGTGCCAGCAGTTTATCCGGGTATGGCTACACCTTC. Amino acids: CASSLSGYGYTF.

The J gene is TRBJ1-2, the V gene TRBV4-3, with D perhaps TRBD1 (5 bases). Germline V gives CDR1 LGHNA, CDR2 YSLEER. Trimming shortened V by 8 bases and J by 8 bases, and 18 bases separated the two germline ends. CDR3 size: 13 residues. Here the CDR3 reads CASSPGGAGGYTF. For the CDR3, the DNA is TGCGCCAGCTCCCCCGGCGGGGCGGGGGGCTACACCTTC.

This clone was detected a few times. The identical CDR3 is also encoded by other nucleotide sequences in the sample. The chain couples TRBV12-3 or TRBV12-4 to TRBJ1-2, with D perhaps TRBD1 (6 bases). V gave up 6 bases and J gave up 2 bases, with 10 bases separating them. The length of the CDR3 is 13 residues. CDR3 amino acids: CASSPGQNYGYTF. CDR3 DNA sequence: TGTGCCAGCAGCCCCGGACAGAACTATGGCTACACCTTC.

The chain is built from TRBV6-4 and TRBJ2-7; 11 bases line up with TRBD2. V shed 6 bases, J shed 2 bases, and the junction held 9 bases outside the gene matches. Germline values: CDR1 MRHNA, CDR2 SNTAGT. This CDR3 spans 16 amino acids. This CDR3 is CASRTQLAGATYEQYF. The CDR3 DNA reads TGTGCCAGCAGGACTCAACTAGCGGGAGCAACCTACGAGCAGTACTTC.

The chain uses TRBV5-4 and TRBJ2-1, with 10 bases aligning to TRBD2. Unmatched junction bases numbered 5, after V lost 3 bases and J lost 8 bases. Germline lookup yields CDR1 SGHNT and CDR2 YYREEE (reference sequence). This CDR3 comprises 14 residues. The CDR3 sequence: CASSWTGTSDEQFF. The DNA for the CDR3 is TGTGCCAGCAGCTGGACCGGGACTAGCGATGAGCAGTTCTTC.

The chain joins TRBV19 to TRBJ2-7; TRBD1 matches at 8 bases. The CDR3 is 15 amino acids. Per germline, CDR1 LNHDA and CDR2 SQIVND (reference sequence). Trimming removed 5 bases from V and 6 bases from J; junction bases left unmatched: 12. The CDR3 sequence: CASSPRTGWDSEQYF. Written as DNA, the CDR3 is TGTGCCAGTAGTCCGCGGACAGGGTGGGATTCCGAGCAGTACTTC.

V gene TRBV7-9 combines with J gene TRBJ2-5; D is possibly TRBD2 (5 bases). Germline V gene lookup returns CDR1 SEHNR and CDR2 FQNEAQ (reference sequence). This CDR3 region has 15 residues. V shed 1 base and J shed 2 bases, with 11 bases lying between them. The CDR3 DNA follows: TGTGCCAGCAGCTTAGTCGGCGAGCGGCAAGAGACCCAGTACTTC. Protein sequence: CASSLVGERQETQYF.

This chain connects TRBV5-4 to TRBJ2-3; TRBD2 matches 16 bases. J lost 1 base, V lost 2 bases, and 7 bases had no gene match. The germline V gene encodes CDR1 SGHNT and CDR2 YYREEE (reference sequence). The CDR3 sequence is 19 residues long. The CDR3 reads CASSLGGLAGGPGTDTQYF. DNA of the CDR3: TGTGCCAGCAGCTTAGGGGGACTAGCGGGAGGGCCGGGCACAGATACGCAGTATTTT.

For the CDR3, the DNA is TGCGCCAGCAGCTACCAGGGGGGATCCTACGAGCAGTACTTC. Translated: CASSYQGGSYEQYF. V is TRBV5-1 and J is TRBJ2-7, with D maybe TRBD1 (7 bases). V lost 3 bases to trimming and J lost 1 base, with 11 bases between them. Per germline, CDR1 SGHRS and CDR2 YFSETQ. CDR3 size: 14 residues.

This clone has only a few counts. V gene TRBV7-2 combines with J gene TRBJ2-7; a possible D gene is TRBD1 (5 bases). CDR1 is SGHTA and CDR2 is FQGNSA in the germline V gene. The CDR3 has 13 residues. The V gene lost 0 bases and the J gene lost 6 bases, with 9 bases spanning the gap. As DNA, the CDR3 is TGTGCCAGCAGCTTAGCAAGGGGTCGCGAGCAGTACTTC. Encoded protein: CASSLARGREQYF.

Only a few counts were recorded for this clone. CDR3 sequence (DNA): TGTGCCAGCAGCCCCGACAGTAGCTCCTATAATTCACCCCTCCACTTT. The encoded protein is CASSPDSSSYNSPLHF. The chain combines TRBV7-6 with TRBJ1-6; tentative D call: TRBD1 (5 bases). V lost 5 bases, J lost 0 bases, and 11 bases lay in between. The CDR3 has 16 residues. CDR1 is SGHVS and CDR2 is FNYEAQ in the germline V gene.

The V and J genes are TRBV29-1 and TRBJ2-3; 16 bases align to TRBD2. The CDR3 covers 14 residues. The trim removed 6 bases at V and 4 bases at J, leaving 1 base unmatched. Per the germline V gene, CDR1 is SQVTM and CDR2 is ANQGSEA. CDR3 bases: TGCAGCGTGGGGACTAGCGGGAGGGCAGATACGCAGTATTTT. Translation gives CSVGTSGRADTQYF.

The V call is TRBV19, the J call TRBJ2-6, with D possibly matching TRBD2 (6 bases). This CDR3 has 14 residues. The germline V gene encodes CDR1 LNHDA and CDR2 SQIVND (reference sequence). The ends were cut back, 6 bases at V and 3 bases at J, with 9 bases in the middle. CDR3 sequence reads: CASRPGLGANVLTF. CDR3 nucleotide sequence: TGTGCCAGTAGGCCGGGACTTGGGGCCAACGTCCTGACTTTC.

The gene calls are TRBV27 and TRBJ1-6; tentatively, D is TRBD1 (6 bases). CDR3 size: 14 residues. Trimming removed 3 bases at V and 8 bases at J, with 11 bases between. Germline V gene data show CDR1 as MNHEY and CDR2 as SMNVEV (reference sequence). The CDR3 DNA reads TGTGCCAGCAGTTTCAGGGGAACTTATTCACCCCTCCACTTT. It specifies CASSFRGTYSPLHF.

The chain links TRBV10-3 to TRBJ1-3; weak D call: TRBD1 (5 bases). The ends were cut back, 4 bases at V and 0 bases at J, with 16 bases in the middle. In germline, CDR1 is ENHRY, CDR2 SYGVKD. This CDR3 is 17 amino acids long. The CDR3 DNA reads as TGTGCCATCAGTGCCTCAGGGCGCTTGACCTCTGGAAACACCATATATTTT. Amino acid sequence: CAISASGRLTSGNTIYF.

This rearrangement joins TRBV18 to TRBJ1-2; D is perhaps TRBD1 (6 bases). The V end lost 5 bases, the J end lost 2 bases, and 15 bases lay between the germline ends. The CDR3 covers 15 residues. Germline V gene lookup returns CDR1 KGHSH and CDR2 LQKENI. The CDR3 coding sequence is TGTGCCAGCTCAGAGAAAATTGGGACAAACTATGGCTACACCTTC. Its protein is CASSEKIGTNYGYTF.

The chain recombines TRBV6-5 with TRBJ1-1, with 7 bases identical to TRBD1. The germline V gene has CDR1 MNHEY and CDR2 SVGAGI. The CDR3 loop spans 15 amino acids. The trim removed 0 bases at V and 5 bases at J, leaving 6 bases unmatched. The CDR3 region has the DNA TGTGCCAGCAGTTACTCAGGCAGGGGGTTGACTGAAGCTTTCTTT. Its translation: CASSYSGRGLTEAFF.

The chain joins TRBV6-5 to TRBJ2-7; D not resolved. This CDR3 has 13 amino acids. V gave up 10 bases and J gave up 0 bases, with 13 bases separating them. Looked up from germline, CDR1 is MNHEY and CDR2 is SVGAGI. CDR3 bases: TGTGCCACACAGATCCGACACTCCTACGAGCAGTACTTC. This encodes CATQIRHSYEQYF.

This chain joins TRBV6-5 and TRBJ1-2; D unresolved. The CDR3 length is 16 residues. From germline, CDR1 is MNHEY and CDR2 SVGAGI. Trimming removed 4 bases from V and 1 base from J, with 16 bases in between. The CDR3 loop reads CASSSRTPIRNYGYTF. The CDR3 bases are TGTGCCAGCAGTTCGAGGACTCCCATTCGTAACTATGGCTACACCTTC.

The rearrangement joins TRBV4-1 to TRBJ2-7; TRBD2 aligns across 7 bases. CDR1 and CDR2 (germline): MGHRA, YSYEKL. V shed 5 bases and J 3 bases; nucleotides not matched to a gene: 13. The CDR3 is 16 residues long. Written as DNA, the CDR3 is TGCGCCAGCAGCTTAAGGGACTACTCAACCGACTACGAGCAGTACTTC. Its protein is CASSLRDYSTDYEQYF.

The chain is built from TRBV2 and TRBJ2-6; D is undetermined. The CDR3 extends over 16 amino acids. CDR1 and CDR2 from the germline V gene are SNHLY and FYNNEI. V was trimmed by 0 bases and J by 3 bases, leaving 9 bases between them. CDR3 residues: CASSEAQVYGANVLTF. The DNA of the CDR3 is TGTGCCAGCAGTGAAGCCCAGGTCTATGGGGCCAACGTCCTGACTTTC.

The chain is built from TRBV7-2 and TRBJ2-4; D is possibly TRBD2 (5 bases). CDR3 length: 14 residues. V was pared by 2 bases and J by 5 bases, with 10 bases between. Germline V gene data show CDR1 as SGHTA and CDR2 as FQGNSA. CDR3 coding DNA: TGTGCCAGCAGCTTACGGGGAGTTGAAAACATTCAGTACTTC. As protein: CASSLRGVENIQYF.

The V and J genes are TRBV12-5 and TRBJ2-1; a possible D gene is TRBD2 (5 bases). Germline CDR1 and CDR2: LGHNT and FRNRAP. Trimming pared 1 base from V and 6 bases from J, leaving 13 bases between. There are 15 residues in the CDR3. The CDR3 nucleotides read TGTGCTAGTGGTTTGGACTATGGGAGAATCAATGAGCAGTTCTTC. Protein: CASGLDYGRINEQFF. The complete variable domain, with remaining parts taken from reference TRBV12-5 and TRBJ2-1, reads DARVTQTPRHKVTEMGQEVTMRCQPILGHNTVFWYRQTMMQGLELLAYFRNRAPLDDSGMPKDRFSAEMPDATLATLKIQPSEPRDSAVYFCASGLDYGRINEQFFGPGTRLTVL.

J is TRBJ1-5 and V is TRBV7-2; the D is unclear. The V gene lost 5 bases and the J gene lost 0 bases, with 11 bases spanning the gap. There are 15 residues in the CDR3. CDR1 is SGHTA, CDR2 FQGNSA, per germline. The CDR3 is CASSRRSGSNQPQHF. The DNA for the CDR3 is TGTGCCAGCAGCCGTCGGAGTGGTAGCAATCAGCCCCAGCATTTT.

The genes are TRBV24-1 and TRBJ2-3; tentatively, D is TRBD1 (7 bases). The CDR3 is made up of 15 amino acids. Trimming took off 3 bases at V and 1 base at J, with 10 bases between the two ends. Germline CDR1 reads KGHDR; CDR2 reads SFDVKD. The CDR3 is CATSDQGGGTDTQYF. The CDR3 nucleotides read TGTGCCACCAGTGATCAGGGGGGAGGCACAGATACGCAGTATTTT.

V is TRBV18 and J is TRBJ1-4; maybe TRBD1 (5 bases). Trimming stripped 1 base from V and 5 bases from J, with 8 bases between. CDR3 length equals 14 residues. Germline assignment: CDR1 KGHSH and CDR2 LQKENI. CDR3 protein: CASSPQGHNEKLFF. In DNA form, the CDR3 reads TGTGCCAGCTCACCACAAGGACACAATGAAAAACTGTTTTTT.

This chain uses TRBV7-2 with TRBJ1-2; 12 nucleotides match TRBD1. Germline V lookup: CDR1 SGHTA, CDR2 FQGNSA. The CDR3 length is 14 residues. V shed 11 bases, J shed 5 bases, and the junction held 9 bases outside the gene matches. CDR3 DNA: TGTGCCCTCGGGGGACAGGGGGCATTTTATGGCTACACCTTC. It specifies CALGGQGAFYGYTF.

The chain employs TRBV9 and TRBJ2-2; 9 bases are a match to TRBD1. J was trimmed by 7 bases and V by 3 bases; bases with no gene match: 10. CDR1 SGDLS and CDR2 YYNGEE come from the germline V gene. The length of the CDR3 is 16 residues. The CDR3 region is CASSALQGAYDGELFF. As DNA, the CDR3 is TGTGCCAGCAGCGCACTACAGGGGGCCTACGACGGGGAGCTGTTTTTT.